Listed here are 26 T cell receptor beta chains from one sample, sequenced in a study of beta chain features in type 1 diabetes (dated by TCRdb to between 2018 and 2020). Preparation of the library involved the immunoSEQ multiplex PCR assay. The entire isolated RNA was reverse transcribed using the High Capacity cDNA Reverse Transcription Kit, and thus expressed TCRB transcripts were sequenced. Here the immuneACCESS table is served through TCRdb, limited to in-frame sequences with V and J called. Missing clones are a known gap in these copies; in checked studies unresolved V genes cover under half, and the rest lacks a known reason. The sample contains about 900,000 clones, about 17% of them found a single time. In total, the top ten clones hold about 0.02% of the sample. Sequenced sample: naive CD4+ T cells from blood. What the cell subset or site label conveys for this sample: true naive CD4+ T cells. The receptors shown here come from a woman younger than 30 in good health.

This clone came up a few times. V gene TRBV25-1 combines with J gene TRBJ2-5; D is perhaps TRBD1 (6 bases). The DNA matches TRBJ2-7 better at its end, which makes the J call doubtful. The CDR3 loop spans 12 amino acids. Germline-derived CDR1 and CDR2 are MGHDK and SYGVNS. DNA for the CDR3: TGTGCCAGCAGGGACAGCTCCTACGAGCAGTACTTC. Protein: CASRDSSYEQYF.

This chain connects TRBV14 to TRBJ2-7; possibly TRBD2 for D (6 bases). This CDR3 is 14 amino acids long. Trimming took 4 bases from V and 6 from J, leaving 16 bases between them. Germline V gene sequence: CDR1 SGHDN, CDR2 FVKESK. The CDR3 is CASSLLLGGREQYF. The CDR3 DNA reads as TGTGCCAGCAGCCTTCTGCTGGGGGGTCGCGAGCAGTACTTC. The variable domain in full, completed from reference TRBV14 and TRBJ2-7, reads EAGVTQFPSHSVIEKGQTVTLRCDPISGHDNLYWYRRVMGKEIKFLLHFVKESKQDESGMPNNRFLAERTGGTYSTLKVQPAELEDSGVYFCASSLLLGGREQYFGPGTRLTVT.

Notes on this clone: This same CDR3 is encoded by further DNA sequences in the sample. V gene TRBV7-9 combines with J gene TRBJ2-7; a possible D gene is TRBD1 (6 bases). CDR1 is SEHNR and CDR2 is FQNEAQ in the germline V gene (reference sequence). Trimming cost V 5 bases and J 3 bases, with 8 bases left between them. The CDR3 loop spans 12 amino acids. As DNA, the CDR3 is TGTGCCAGCAGCCCCAGGGGCTACGAGCAGTACTTC. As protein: CASSPRGYEQYF.

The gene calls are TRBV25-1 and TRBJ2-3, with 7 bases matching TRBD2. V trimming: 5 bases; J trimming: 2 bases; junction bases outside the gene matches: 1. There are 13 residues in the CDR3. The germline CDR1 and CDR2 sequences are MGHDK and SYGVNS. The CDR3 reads CASSRDYTDTQYF. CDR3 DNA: TGTGCCAGCAGTCGGGACTACACAGATACGCAGTATTTT.

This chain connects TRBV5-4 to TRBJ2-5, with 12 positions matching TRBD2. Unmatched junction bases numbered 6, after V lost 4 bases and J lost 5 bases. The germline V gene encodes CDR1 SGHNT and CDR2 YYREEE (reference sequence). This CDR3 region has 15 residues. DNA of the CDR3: TGTGCCAGCAGCCTGACGACTAGCGGGAGTGAGACCCAGTACTTC. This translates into CASSLTTSGSETQYF.

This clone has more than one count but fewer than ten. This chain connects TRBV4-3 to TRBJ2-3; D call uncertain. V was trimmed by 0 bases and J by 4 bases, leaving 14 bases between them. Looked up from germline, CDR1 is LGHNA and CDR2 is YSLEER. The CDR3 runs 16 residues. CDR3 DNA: TGCGCCAGCAGCCAAGACCCAGGCCTGATGGCAGATACGCAGTATTTT. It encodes CASSQDPGLMADTQYF.

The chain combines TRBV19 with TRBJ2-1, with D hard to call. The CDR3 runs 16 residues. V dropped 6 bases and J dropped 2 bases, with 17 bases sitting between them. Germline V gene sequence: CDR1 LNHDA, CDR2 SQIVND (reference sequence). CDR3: CASSQFGSRAYNEQFF. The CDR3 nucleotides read TGTGCCAGTAGCCAGTTCGGTAGCCGGGCCTACAATGAGCAGTTCTTC.

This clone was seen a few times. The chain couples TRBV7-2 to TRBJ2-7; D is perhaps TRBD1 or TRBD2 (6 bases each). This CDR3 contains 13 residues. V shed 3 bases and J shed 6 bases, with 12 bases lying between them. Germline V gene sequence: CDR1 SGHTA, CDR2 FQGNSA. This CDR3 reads CASSFGGIGEQYF. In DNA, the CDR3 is TGTGCCAGCAGCTTCGGGGGCATCGGCGAGCAGTACTTC.

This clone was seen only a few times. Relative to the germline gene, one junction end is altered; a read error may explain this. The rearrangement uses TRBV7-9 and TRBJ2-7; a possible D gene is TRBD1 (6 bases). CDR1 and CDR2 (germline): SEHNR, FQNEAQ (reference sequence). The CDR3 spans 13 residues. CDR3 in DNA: TGTGCAAGCAGCTTGTGGGGGCGTATCGAGCAGTACTTC. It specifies CASSLWGRIEQYF. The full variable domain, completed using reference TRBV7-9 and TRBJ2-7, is DTGVSQNPRHKITKRGQNVTFRCDPISEHNRLYWYRQTLGQGPEFLTYFQNEAQLEKSRLLSDRFSAERPKGSFSTLEIQRTEQGDSAMYLCASSLWGRIEQYFGPGTRLTVT.

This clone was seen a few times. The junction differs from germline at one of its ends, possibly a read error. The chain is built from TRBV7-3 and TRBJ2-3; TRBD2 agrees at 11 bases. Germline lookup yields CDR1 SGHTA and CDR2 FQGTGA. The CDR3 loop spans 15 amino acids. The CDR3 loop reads CASSFGLAGTDTQYF. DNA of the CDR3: TGTGCCAGCAGCTTTGGACTAGCGGGCACCGATACGCAGTATTTT.

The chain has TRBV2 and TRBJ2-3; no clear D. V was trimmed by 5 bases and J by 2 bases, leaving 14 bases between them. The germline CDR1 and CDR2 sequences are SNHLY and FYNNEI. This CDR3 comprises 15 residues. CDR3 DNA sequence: TGTGCCAGCAGTTGGAACACGGGCTACACAGATACGCAGTATTTT. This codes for CASSWNTGYTDTQYF.

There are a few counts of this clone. CDR3: CASSFLRQGAIGVETQYF. DNA of the CDR3: TGTGCCAGCAGTTTTCTCCGACAGGGGGCGATAGGAGTGGAGACCCAGTACTTC. The chain employs TRBV27 and TRBJ2-5, with 10 bases fitting TRBD1. This CDR3 is built from 18 residues. V shed 3 bases, J shed 5 bases, and the junction held 15 bases outside the gene matches. The V gene's germline CDR1 is MNHEY and CDR2 SMNVEV (reference sequence).

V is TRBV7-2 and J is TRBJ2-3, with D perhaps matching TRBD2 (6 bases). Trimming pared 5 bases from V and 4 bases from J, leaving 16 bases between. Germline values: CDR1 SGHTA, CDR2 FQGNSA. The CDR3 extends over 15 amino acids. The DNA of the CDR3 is TGTGCCAGCAGCCTTGGCCGGGGAGGCTCAGATACGCAGTATTTT. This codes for CASSLGRGGSDTQYF.

The DNA for the CDR3 is TGCAGTGCGAGACTAGCTAGGGAGCAGTACTTC. Protein product: CSARLAREQYF. This chain uses TRBV20-1 with TRBJ2-7; TRBD2 aligns across 7 bases. The germline V gene encodes CDR1 DFQATT and CDR2 SNEGSKA (reference sequence). The V and J ends lost 6 bases and 7 bases, in that order; junction bases with no gene match: 6. CDR3 length: 11 residues.

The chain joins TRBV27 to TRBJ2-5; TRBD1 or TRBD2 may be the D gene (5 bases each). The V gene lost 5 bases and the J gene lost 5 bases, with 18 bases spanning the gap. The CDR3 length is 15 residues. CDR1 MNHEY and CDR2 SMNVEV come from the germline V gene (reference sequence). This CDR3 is CASSRKRGAGETQYF. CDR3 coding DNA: TGTGCCAGCAGTAGAAAGCGAGGGGCAGGGGAGACCCAGTACTTC.

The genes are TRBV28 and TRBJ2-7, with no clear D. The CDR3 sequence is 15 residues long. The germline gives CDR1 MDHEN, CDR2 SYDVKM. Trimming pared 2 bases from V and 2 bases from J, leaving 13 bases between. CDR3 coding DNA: TGTGCCAGCAGTTTAGATCCGGAAATAACCTACGAGCAGTACTTC. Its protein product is CASSLDPEITYEQYF.

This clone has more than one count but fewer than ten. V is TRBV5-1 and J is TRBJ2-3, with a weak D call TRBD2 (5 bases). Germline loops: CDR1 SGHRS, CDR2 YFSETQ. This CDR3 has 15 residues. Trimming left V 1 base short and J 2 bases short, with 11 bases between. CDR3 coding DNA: TGCGCCAGCAGCTTGCGGACTGCCTCCACAGATACGCAGTATTTT. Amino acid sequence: CASSLRTASTDTQYF.

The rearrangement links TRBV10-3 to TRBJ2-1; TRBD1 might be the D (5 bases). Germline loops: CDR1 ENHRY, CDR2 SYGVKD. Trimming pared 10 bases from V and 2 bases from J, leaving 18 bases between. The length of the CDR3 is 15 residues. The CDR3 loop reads CATMGHGTPYNEQFF. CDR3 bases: TGTGCCACCATGGGGCACGGAACCCCCTACAATGAGCAGTTCTTC.

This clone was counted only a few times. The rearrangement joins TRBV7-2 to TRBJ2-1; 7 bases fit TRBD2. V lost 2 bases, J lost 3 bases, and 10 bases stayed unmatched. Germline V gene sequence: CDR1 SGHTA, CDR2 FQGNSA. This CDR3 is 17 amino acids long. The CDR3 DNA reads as TGTGCCAGCAGCTTATACAGTAGGGCGGGAGTCTACAATGAGCAGTTCTTC. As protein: CASSLYSRAGVYNEQFF.

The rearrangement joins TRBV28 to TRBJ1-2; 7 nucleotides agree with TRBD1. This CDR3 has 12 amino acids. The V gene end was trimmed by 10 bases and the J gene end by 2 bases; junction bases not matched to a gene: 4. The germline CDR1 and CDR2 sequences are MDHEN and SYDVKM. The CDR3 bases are TGTGCCATATTGGACAGGAACTATGGCTACACCTTC. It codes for CAILDRNYGYTF.

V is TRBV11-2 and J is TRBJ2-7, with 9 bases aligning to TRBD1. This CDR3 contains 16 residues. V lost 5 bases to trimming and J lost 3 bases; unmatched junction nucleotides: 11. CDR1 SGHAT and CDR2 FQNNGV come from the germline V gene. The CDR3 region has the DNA TGTGCCAGCAGCGTGACCGGGACAGGGTATGACTACGAGCAGTACTTC. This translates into CASSVTGTGYDYEQYF.

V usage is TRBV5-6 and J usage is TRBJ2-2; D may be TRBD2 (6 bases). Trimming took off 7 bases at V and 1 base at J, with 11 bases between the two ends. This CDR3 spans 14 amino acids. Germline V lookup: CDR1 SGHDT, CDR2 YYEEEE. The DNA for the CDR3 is TGTGCCAGCGCGAGACTAGTGAACACCGGGGAGCTGTTTTTT. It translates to CASARLVNTGELFF.

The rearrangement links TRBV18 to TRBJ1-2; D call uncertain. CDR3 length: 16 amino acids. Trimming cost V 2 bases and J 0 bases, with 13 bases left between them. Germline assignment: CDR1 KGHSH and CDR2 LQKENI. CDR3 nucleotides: TGTGCCAGCTCACCAAGGTCGCAGTCGGCTAACTATGGCTACACCTTC. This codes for CASSPRSQSANYGYTF.

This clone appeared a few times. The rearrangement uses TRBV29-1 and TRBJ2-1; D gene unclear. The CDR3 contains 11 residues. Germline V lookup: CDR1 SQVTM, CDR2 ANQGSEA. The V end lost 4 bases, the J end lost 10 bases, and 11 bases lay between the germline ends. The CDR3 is CSVVGPPEQFF. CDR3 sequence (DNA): TGCAGCGTTGTAGGCCCTCCGGAGCAGTTCTTC.

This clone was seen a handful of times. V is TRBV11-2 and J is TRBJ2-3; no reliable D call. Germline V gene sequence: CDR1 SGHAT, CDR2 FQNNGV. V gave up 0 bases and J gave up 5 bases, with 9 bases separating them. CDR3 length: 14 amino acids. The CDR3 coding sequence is TGTGCCAGCAGCTTAGAGCCTGGTCGAGATACGCAGTATTTT. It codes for CASSLEPGRDTQYF. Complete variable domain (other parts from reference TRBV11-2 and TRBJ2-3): EAGVAQSPRYKIIEKRQSVAFWCNPISGHATLYWYQQILGQGPKLLIQFQNNGVVDDSQLPKDRFSAERLKGVDSTLKIQPAKLEDSAVYLCASSLEPGRDTQYFGPGTRLTVL.

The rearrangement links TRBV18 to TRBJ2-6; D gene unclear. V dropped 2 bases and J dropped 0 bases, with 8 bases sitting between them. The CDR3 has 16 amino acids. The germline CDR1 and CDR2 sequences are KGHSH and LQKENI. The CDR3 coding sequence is TGTGCCAGCTCACCATTTGGATTCTCTGGGGCCAACGTCCTGACTTTC. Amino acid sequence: CASSPFGFSGANVLTF.